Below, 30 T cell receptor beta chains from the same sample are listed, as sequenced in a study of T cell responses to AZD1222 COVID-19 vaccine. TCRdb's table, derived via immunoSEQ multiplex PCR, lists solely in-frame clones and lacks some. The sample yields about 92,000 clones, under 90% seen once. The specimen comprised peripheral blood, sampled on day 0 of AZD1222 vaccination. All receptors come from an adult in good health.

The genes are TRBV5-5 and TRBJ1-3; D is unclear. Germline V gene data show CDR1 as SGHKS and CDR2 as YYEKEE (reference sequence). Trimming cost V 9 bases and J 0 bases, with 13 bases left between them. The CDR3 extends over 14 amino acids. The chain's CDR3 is CATRTTFSGNTIYF. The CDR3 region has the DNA TGTGCCACCCGTACTACCTTCTCTGGAAACACCATATATTTT.

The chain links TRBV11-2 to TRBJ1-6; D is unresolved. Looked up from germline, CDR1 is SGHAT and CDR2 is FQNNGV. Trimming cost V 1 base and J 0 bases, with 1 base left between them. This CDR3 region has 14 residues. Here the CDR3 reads CASSLGSYNSPLHF. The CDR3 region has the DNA TGTGCCAGCAGCTTAGGCTCCTATAATTCACCCCTCCACTTT.

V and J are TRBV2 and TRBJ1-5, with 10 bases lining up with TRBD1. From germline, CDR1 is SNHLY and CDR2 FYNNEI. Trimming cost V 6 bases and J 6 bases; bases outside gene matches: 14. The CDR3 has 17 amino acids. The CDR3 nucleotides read TGTGCCAGCAGCGACTCCAGGTGGGACAGGGGATTTCAGCCCCAGCATTTT. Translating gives CASSDSRWDRGFQPQHF.

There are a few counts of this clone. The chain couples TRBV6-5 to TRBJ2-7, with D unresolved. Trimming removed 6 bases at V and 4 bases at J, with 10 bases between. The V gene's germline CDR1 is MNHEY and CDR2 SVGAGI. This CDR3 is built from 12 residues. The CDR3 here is CASSNPGYEQYF. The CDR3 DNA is TGTGCCAGCAGCAACCCAGGATACGAGCAGTACTTC.

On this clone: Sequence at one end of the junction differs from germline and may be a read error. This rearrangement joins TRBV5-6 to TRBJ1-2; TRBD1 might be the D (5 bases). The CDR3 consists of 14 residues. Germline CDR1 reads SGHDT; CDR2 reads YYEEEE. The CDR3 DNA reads TGTGCCTGCAGCGCCCCTGGGGGGAACTATGGCTACACCTTC. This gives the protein CACSAPGGNYGYTF.

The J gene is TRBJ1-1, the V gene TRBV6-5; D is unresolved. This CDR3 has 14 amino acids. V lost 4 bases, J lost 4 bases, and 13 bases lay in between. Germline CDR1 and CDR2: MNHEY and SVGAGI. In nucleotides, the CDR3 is TGTGCCAGCAGTTGGGAGGGAAGGAGCACTGAAGCTTTCTTT. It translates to CASSWEGRSTEAFF.

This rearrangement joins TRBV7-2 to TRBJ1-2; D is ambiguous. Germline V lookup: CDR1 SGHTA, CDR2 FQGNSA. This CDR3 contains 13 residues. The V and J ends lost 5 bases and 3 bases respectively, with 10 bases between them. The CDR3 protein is CASSAVGYYGYTF. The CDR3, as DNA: TGTGCCAGCAGCGCAGTAGGGTACTATGGCTACACCTTC.

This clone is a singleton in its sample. The CDR3 sequence: CASSNRQGSYEQYF. The CDR3 DNA reads TGTGCCAGTAGTAACCGACAGGGCTCCTACGAGCAGTACTTC. The chain uses TRBV19 and TRBJ2-7; TRBD1 aligns across 7 bases. The CDR3 is 14 residues long. CDR1 is LNHDA and CDR2 is SQIVND in the germline V gene (reference sequence). V lost 4 bases and J lost 0; bases outside the gene matches: 3.

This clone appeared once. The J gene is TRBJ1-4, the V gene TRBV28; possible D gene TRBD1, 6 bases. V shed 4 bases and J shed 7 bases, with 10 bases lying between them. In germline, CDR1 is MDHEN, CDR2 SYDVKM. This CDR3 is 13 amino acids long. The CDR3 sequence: CASSSGGVEKLFF. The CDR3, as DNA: TGTGCCAGCAGTTCGGGGGGCGTTGAAAAACTGTTTTTT.

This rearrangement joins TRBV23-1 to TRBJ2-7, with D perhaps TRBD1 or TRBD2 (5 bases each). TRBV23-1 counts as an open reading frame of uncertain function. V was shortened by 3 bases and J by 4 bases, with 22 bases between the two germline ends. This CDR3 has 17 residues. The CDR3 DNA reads TGCGCCAGCAGTCATCGTTGGACCGGGACGGAGGATTACGAGCAGTACTTC. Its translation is CASSHRWTGTEDYEQYF.

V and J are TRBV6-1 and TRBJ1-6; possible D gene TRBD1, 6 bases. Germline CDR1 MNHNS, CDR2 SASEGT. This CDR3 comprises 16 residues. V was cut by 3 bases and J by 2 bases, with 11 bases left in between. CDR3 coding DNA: TGTGCCAGCAGTGAGCGGGGGGCGACCTATAATTCACCCCTCCACTTT. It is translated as CASSERGATYNSPLHF.

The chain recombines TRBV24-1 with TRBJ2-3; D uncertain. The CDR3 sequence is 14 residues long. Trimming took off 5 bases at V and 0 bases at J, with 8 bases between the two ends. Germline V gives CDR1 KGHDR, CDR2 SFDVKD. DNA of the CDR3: TGTGCCACCAGTGGTACCTCTAGCACAGATACGCAGTATTTT. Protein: CATSGTSSTDTQYF.

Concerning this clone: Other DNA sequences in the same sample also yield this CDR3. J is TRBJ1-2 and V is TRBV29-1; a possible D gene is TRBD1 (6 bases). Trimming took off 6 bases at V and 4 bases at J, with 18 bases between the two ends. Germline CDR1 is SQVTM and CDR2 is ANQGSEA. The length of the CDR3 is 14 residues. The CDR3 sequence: CSVTRGGAGYGYTF. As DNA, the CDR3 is TGCAGCGTAACGAGGGGGGGCGCAGGCTATGGCTACACCTTC.

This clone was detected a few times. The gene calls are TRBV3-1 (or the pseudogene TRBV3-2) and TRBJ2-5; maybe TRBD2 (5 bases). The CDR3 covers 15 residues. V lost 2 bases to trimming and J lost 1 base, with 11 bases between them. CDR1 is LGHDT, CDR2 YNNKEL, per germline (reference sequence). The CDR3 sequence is CASSQFRGVQETQYF. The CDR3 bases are TGTGCCAGCAGCCAATTTCGGGGAGTCCAAGAGACCCAGTACTTC.

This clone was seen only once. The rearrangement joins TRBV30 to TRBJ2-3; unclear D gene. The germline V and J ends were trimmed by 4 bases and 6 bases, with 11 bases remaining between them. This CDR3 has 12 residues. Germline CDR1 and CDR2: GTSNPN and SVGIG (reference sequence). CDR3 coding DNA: TGTGCCTGGAAGGATCTAGTGGATACGCAGTATTTT. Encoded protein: CAWKDLVDTQYF.

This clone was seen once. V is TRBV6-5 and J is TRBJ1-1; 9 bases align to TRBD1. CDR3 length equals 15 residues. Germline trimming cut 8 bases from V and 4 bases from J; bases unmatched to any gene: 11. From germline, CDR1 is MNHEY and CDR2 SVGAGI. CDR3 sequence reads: CASSKRTGGITEAFF. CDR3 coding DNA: TGTGCCAGCTCGAAGAGAACAGGGGGCATCACTGAAGCTTTCTTT.

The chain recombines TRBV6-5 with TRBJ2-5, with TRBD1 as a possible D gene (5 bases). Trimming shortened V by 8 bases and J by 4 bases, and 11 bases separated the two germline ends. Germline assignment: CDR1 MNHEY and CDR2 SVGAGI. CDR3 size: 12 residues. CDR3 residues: CASGRTIETQYF. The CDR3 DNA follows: TGTGCCAGCGGCAGGACAATAGAGACCCAGTACTTC.

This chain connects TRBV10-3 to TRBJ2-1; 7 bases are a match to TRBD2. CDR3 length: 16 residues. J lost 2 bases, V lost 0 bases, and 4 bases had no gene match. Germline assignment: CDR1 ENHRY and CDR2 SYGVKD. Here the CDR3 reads CAISESVAGTYNEQFF. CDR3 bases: TGTGCCATCAGTGAGTCGGTAGCGGGTACCTACAATGAGCAGTTCTTC.

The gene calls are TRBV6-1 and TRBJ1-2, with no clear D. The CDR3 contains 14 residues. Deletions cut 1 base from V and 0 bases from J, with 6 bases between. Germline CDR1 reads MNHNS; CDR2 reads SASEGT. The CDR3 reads CASSEEVANYGYTF. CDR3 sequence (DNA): TGTGCCAGCAGTGAAGAAGTGGCTAACTATGGCTACACCTTC.

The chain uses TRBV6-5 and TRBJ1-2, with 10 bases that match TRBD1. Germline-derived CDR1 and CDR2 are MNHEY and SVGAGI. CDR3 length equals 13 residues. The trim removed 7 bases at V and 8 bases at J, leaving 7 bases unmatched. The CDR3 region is CASKAGQGQGYTF. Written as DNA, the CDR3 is TGTGCCAGCAAAGCGGGACAGGGGCAGGGCTACACCTTC.

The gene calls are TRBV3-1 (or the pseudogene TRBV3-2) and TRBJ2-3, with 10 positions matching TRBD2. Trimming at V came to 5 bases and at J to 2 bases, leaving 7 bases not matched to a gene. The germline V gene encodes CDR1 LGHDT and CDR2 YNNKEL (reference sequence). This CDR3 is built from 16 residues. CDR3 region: CASSLGLAGVTDTQYF. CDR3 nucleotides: TGTGCCAGCAGCTTGGGGCTAGCGGGGGTCACAGATACGCAGTATTTT.

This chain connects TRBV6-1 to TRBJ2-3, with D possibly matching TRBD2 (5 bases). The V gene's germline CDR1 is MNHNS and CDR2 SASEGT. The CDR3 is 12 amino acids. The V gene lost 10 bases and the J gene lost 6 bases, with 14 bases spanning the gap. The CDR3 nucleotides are TGTGCCACCCGATCGGGGTCCGATACGCAGTATTTT. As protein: CATRSGSDTQYF.

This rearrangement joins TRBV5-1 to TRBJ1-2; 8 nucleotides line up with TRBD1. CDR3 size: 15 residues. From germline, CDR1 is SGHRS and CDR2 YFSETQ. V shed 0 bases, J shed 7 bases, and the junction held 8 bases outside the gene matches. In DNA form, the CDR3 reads TGCGCCAGCAGCTTGGCCGCAGGGGGCGCATCTGGCTACACCTTC. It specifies CASSLAAGGASGYTF.

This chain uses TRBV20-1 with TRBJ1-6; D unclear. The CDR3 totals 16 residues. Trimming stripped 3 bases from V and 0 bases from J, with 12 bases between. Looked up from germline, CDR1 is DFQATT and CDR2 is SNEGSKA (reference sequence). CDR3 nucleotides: TGCAGTGCTAGTGACCAGCTCAGCTCCTATAATTCACCCCTCCACTTT. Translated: CSASDQLSSYNSPLHF.

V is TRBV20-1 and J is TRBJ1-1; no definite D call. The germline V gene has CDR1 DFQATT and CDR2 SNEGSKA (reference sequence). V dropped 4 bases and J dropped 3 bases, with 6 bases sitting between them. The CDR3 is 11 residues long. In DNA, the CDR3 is TGCAGTGCTACGACGGACACTGAAGCTTTCTTT. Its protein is CSATTDTEAFF.

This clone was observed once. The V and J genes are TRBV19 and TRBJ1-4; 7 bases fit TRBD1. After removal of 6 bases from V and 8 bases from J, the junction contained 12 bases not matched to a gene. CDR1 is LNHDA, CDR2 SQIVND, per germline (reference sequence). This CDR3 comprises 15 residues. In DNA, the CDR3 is TGTGCCAGTAGAAAAAGACAGGGCAGGGGAGAAAAACTGTTTTTT. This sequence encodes CASRKRQGRGEKLFF.

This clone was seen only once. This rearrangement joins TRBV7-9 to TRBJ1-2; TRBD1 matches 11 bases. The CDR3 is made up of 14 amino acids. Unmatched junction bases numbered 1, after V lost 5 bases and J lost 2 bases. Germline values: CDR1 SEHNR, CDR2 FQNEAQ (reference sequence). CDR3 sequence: CASSGQGANYGYTF. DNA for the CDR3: TGTGCCAGCAGCGGACAGGGGGCGAACTATGGCTACACCTTC.

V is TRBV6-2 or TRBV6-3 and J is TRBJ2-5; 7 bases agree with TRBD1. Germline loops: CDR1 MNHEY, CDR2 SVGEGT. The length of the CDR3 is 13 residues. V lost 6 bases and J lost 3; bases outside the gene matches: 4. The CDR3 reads CASSRRGKETQYF. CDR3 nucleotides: TGTGCCAGCAGCCGCAGGGGGAAAGAGACCCAGTACTTC.

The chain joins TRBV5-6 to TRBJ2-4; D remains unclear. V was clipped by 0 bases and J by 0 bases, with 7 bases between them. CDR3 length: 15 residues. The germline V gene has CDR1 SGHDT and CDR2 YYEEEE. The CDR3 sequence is CASSLVPLAKNIQYF. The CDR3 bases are TGTGCCAGCAGCTTGGTGCCACTAGCCAAAAACATTCAGTACTTC.

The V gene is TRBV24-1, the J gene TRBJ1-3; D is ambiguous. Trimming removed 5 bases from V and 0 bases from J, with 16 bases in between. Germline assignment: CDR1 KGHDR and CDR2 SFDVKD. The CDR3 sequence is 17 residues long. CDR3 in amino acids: CATSGRPGSNSGNTIYF. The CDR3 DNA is TGTGCCACCAGTGGCCGCCCGGGATCCAACTCTGGAAACACCATATATTTT.